These T cell receptor beta chains were read from a single sample in a study of OX40 agonist ivuxolimab in advanced cancers. Profiled with immunoSEQ multiplex PCR; TCRdb holds only in-frame clones, not every one. The table has around 83,000 clones, 75% to 95% seen once. This specimen was CD4+ or CD8+ T cells sorted from blood, taken in a trial of the OX40 agonist ivuxolimab. The origin of the receptors is an adult with an advanced solid tumor such as melanoma, head and neck, liver or kidney cancer. Each CDR3 is given with its conserved first and last residue. A D gene is named only where the DNA matches it firmly. The size entry is marked missing in some rows and otherwise reads once, few, many or a size class.

V gene,D gene,J gene,clone size,CDR3 protein,CDR3 DNA
TRBV6-5,TRBD1,TRBJ1-5,.,CASRSDRVTGQPQHF,TGTGCCAGCAGATCCGACAGGGTGACGGGTCAGCCCCAGCATTTT
TRBV11-2,.,TRBJ2-5,.,CASSLSDYQETQYF,TGTGCCAGCAGCTTATCAGACTACCAAGAGACCCAGTACTTC
TRBV5-1,TRBD1,TRBJ1-1,.,CASSPTGVEAFF,TGCGCCAGCAGCCCTACAGGGGTGGAGGCTTTCTTT
TRBV28,.,TRBJ2-7,.,CASSGGQLREQYF,TGTGCCAGCAGCGGGGGCCAGTTACGGGAGCAGTACTTC
TRBV18,TRBD1,TRBJ2-6,.,CASLPPGQGLSGANVLTF,TGTGCCAGCCTCCCCCCGGGACAGGGTCTATCGGGGGCCAACGTCCTGACTTTC
TRBV6-6,TRBD2,TRBJ2-1,.,CASRQLAGGGNEQFF,TGTGCCAGCAGGCAACTAGCGGGAGGGGGAAATGAGCAGTTCTTC
TRBV15,TRBD1,TRBJ2-5,.,CATSRNLQGETQYF,TGTGCCACCAGCAGGAATTTACAGGGGGAGACCCAGTACTTC
TRBV10-3,.,TRBJ2-2,.,CAHSGRENTGELFF,TGTGCCCACAGCGGGCGGGAAAACACCGGGGAGCTGTTTTTT
TRBV5-1,.,TRBJ2-3,.,CASSPLRDALTDTQYF,TGCGCCAGCAGCCCCCTCCGGGACGCCCTCACAGATACGCAGTATTTT
TRBV6-5,TRBD2,TRBJ2-2,.,CASRQTSEPAGELFF,TGTGCCAGCAGACAGACTAGCGAGCCCGCCGGGGAGCTGTTTTTT
TRBV29-1,.,TRBJ2-1,.,CSVEAAFSNEQFF,TGCAGCGTTGAAGCGGCCTTCTCGAATGAGCAGTTCTTC
TRBV7-7,.,TRBJ1-4,.,CASSPVTNEKLFF,TGTGCTAGCAGCCCAGTCACTAATGAAAAACTGTTTTTT
TRBV28,.,TRBJ1-1,.,CASSLFIGGKAFF,TGTGCCAGCAGTTTATTTATAGGGGGGAAAGCTTTCTTT
TRBV6-6,.,TRBJ2-3,.,CASRGTSTDTQYF,TGTGCCAGCCGGGGTACTAGCACAGATACGCAGTATTTT
TRBV19,.,TRBJ1-5,.,CASSMVGASGSNQPQHF,TGTGCCAGTAGTATGGTCGGGGCGTCCGGGAGCAATCAGCCCCAGCATTTT
TRBV19,.,TRBJ1-1,.,CASSPQGLNTEAFF,TGTGCCAGTAGTCCACAGGGACTTAACACTGAAGCTTTCTTT
TRBV28,TRBD1,TRBJ2-7,.,CASRRQGRHEQYF,TGTGCCAGCAGAAGACAGGGTAGGCACGAGCAGTACTTC
TRBV29-1,.,TRBJ1-1,.,CSVQIGFGTEAFF,TGCAGCGTCCAGATAGGGTTTGGAACTGAAGCTTTCTTT
TRBV10-3,.,TRBJ1-1,.,CAISESGRGNAEAFF,TGTGCCATCAGTGAGTCGGGGCGGGGCAACGCTGAAGCTTTCTTT
TRBV6-6,.,TRBJ2-7,once,CASSDGGQVFYEQYF,TGTGCCAGCAGCGACGGGGGACAAGTTTTCTACGAGCAGTACTTC
TRBV28,TRBD2,TRBJ2-5,.,CASTPTSGSRETQYF,TGTGCCAGCACCCCGACTAGCGGGAGTCGGGAGACCCAGTACTTC
TRBV18,TRBD1,TRBJ2-3,.,CASSPSKQGTDTQYF,TGTGCCAGCTCACCCTCGAAACAGGGGACAGATACGCAGTATTTT
TRBV28,TRBD1,TRBJ1-2,once,CASSLATGAGGYTF,TGTGCCAGCAGTTTGGCAACAGGGGCGGGTGGCTACACCTTC
TRBV6-1,TRBD1,TRBJ2-7,.,CASSGGQGFTYEQYF,TGTGCCAGCAGTGGGGGACAGGGGTTTACCTACGAGCAGTACTTC
TRBV18,.,TRBJ1-3,.,CASSPDSGNTIYF,TGTGCCAGCTCACCGGACTCTGGAAACACCATATATTTT
TRBV28,.,TRBJ2-1,.,CASSPASSTLYNEQFF,TGTGCCAGCAGCCCTGCATCCTCCACACTCTACAATGAGCAGTTCTTC
TRBV5-1,.,TRBJ2-7,.,CASSLGRRENEQYF,TGCGCCAGCAGCTTGGGGCGCCGGGAAAACGAGCAGTACTTC
TRBV7-3,TRBD2,TRBJ2-3,.,CASSRGLASDTQYF,TGTGCCAGCAGCCGGGGACTAGCCTCAGATACGCAGTATTTT
TRBV6-1,TRBD1,TRBJ2-3,few,CASRAPGQGLNTQYF,TGTGCCAGCAGGGCACCGGGACAGGGGTTAAATACGCAGTATTTT
TRBV7-2,.,TRBJ2-3,.,CASSLAVLVSDTQYF,TGTGCCAGCAGCTTAGCGGTTCTAGTATCAGATACGCAGTATTTT
TRBV28,.,TRBJ1-2,.,CASSQGQQFLYTF,TGTGCCAGCAGTCAGGGACAACAGTTCCTCTACACCTTC
TRBV11-2,.,TRBJ1-3,.,CASISGQGPSGNTIYF,TGTGCCAGCATCTCTGGGCAGGGACCCTCTGGAAACACCATATATTTT
TRBV19,.,TRBJ2-3,.,CASSIQGFVPDTQYF,TGTGCCAGTAGTATACAGGGGTTCGTTCCAGATACGCAGTATTTT
TRBV5-1,.,TRBJ2-3,.,CASSLLLDHTDTQYF,TGCGCCAGCAGCTTGCTCCTAGACCACACAGATACGCAGTATTTT
TRBV5-1,TRBD2,TRBJ2-7,.,CASSLAGLRLAGVASYEQYF,TGCGCCAGCAGCTTGGCCGGTTTAAGACTAGCGGGAGTCGCCTCCTACGAGCAGTACTTC
TRBV28,TRBD1,TRBJ1-4,.,CASSPSDRGNEKLFF,TGTGCCAGCAGTCCCTCGGACAGGGGGAACGAAAAACTGTTTTTT
TRBV7-2,.,TRBJ1-2,.,CASSTESRGYGYTF,TGTGCCAGCAGCACCGAGAGTAGGGGCTATGGCTACACCTTC
TRBV30,.,TRBJ2-4,once,CAWGPEWGRAKNIQYF,TGTGCCTGGGGGCCGGAATGGGGGAGGGCCAAAAACATTCAGTACTTC
TRBV30,.,TRBJ1-5,once,CAWSWGGSQPQHF,TGTGCCTGGAGTTGGGGGGGGAGCCAGCCCCAGCATTTT
TRBV7-2,.,TRBJ2-5,.,CASSLGSRQQETQYF,TGTGCCAGCAGCTTAGGTTCGCGGCAGCAAGAGACCCAGTACTTC
TRBV28,.,TRBJ2-1,.,CATFGNNEQFF,TGTGCCACCTTCGGCAACAATGAGCAGTTCTTC
TRBV18,TRBD1,TRBJ2-2,.,CASSGQGGVAGELFF,TGTGCCAGCTCCGGACAGGGGGGCGTGGCCGGGGAGCTGTTTTTT
TRBV5-1,.,TRBJ2-7,.,CASSPLALGTVEQYF,TGCGCCAGCTCCCCCCTAGCGCTTGGAACGGTCGAGCAGTACTTC
TRBV5-1,.,TRBJ2-7,once,CASSLAGVRSYEQYF,TGCGCCAGCAGCTTGGCCGGGGTCCGCTCCTACGAGCAGTACTTC
TRBV11-1,.,TRBJ2-4,.,CASSLPGKNIQYF,TGTGCCAGCAGCTTACCAGGGAAAAACATTCAGTACTTC
TRBV6-5,.,TRBJ2-5,.,CASSYGGSQYF,TGTGCCAGCAGTTATGGGGGCTCGCAGTACTTC
TRBV5-4,.,TRBJ2-3,.,CASSLAGREASTDTQYF,TGTGCCAGCAGCCTCGCCGGAAGGGAGGCTAGCACAGATACGCAGTATTTT
TRBV7-2,.,TRBJ2-3,.,CASSPPPGSDTQYF,TGTGCCAGCAGCCCCCCTCCCGGGTCAGATACGCAGTATTTT
TRBV7-3,.,TRBJ2-3,.,CASSTSGLFTDTQYF,TGTGCCAGCAGCACCTCGGGACTCTTCACAGATACGCAGTATTTT
TRBV5-1,.,TRBJ2-2,.,CASSRGTVNTGELFF,TGCGCCAGCAGCCGTGGGACGGTGAACACCGGGGAGCTGTTTTTT
TRBV6-6,.,TRBJ2-6,.,CASSYMGTGANVLTF,TGTGCCAGCAGCTACATGGGGACAGGGGCCAACGTCCTGACTTTC
TRBV5-1,TRBD2,TRBJ2-7,once,CASSLRASGSYEQYF,TGCGCCAGCAGCTTAAGGGCTAGCGGGAGTTATGAGCAGTACTTC
TRBV4-1,TRBD2,TRBJ2-7,once,CASGQGGTGQGEQYF,TGCGCCAGCGGCCAGGGAGGGACGGGGCAAGGGGAGCAGTACTTC
TRBV6-6,.,TRBJ2-7,.,CASTQGLIYEQYF,TGTGCCAGCACGCAGGGGCTAATCTACGAGCAGTACTTC
TRBV11-2,.,TRBJ2-2,.,CASSLAGTLPGELFF,TGTGCCAGCAGCTTAGCGGGGACCCTACCCGGGGAGCTGTTTTTT
TRBV5-1,.,TRBJ2-1,.,CASNDGSQVFYNEQFF,TGCGCCAGCAATGACGGGAGTCAAGTCTTCTACAATGAGCAGTTCTTC
TRBV5-4,TRBD1,TRBJ2-5,once,CASSLGDRGRETQYF,TGTGCCAGCAGCTTGGGAGACAGGGGTCGAGAGACCCAGTACTTC
TRBV6-1,TRBD2,TRBJ2-1,.,CASSVSLAGNEQFF,TGTGCCAGCAGTGTTTCACTAGCGGGCAATGAGCAGTTCTTC